This T cell receptor beta chain is drawn from a study of blood T cell repertoires in COVID-19. CDR1 and CDR2 from the germline V gene are MNHEY and SMNVEV (reference sequence). The CDR3 contains 13 residues. Trimming shortened V by 5 bases and J by 2 bases, and 8 bases separated the two germline ends. The data were produced by immunoSEQ multiplex PCR, yet TCRdb's version contains in-frame clones alone and is incomplete. Found here are 200,000 to 300,000 clones, approximately 86% of them singletons; the top ten hold around 2.9%. This TCR came from a woman aged 30 to 39 who had recovered from COVID-19. Sample: peripheral blood. The rearrangement joins TRBV27 to TRBJ2-3; no clear D gene. The CDR3 region has the DNA TGTGCCAGCAGTCCTTATTACACAGATACGCAGTATTTT. Translation: CASSPYYTDTQYF.